Below are 14 T cell receptor beta chains sequenced from a single sample in a study of early stage breast cancer tumors. Only in-frame clones appear in the TCRdb table, and some are missing; sequencing was by immunoSEQ multiplex PCR. The sample contains fewer than 70,000 clones, roughly 80% of which appear only once. The sample taken for sequencing was blood. These receptors were collected from a person in their 40s with breast cancer.

This sequence joins TRBV5-4 and TRBJ2-1; D gene ambiguous. V lost 2 bases to trimming and J lost 6 bases, with 9 bases between them. The length of the CDR3 is 13 residues. The germline V gene encodes CDR1 SGHNT and CDR2 YYREEE (reference sequence). In DNA form, the CDR3 reads TGTGCCAGCAGCTTTTGGGTTGCCAATGAGCAGTTCTTC. This sequence encodes CASSFWVANEQFF.

This chain connects TRBV5-1 to TRBJ1-1; 7 bases are a match to TRBD1. There are 12 residues in the CDR3. Germline V lookup: CDR1 SGHRS, CDR2 YFSETQ. V trimming: 4 bases; J trimming: 7 bases; junction bases outside the gene matches: 4. Here the CDR3 DNA reads TGCGCCAGCAGCACCTACAGGGGTGAAGCTTTCTTT. Its protein product is CASSTYRGEAFF.

The chain carries TRBV10-1 and TRBJ2-1; 8 bases line up with TRBD2. The germline V gene has CDR1 WNHNN and CDR2 SYGVQD (reference sequence). V shed 3 bases, J shed 6 bases, and the junction held 4 bases outside the gene matches. There are 14 residues in the CDR3. This CDR3 reads CASSESGSPNEQFF. The DNA of the CDR3 is TGCGCCAGCAGTGAAAGCGGGAGCCCCAATGAGCAGTTCTTC.

The rearrangement links TRBV5-6 to TRBJ1-1; 7 nucleotides agree with TRBD1. J was trimmed by 0 bases and V by 4 bases; bases with no gene match: 3. The CDR3 is 14 residues long. In germline, CDR1 is SGHDT, CDR2 YYEEEE. This chain's CDR3 is CASSTGAVNTEAFF. DNA of the CDR3: TGTGCCAGCAGCACAGGGGCAGTGAACACTGAAGCTTTCTTT.

V usage is TRBV11-3 and J usage is TRBJ2-1; TRBD2 agrees at 15 bases. The CDR3 is made up of 15 amino acids. The trim removed 0 bases at V and 10 bases at J, leaving 1 base unmatched. The germline gives CDR1 SGHNT, CDR2 YENEEA. The CDR3 nucleotides read TGTGCCAGCAGCTTAGAAGGACTAGCGGGAGGGGAGCAGTTCTTC. Amino acids: CASSLEGLAGGEQFF.

The chain combines TRBV4-1 with TRBJ2-3; D uncertain. V gave up 6 bases and J gave up 1 base, with 14 bases separating them. Germline CDR1 is MGHRA and CDR2 is YSYEKL. The CDR3 consists of 15 residues. CDR3 in DNA: TGCGCCAGCAGTAGAGGTGTGACTGGCACAGATACGCAGTATTTT. Its protein product is CASSRGVTGTDTQYF.

The genes are TRBV4-2 and TRBJ2-1; 9 nucleotides agree with TRBD2. The germline V gene encodes CDR1 LGHNA and CDR2 YNFKEQ. CDR3 length equals 16 residues. The V segment lost 6 bases and the J segment 8 bases; nucleotides outside the gene matches: 14. The CDR3 protein is CASSSWREGLDDEQFF. In DNA form, the CDR3 reads TGTGCCAGCAGTTCTTGGCGGGAGGGCCTCGACGATGAGCAGTTCTTC.

V gene TRBV7-3 combines with J gene TRBJ2-2; D might be TRBD2 (5 bases). V lost 5 bases and J 5 bases, leaving 12 bases between the germline ends. The CDR3 covers 14 residues. The germline V gene has CDR1 SGHTA and CDR2 FQGTGA. The CDR3 is CASSAPGWTGELFF. The CDR3 region has the DNA TGTGCCAGCAGCGCCCCGGGGTGGACCGGGGAGCTGTTTTTT.

The CDR3 bases are TGTGCCAGTAGTATTAAGGACGGATTCTCCTACGAGCAGTACTTC. Translated: CASSIKDGFSYEQYF. The chain has TRBV19 and TRBJ2-7; D is undetermined. Trimming cost V 3 bases and J 0 bases, with 12 bases left between them. CDR1 and CDR2 from the germline V gene are LNHDA and SQIVND (reference sequence). The CDR3 contains 15 residues. Full variable domain (remainder filled in from reference TRBV19 and TRBJ2-7): DGGITQSPKYLFRKEGQNVTLSCEQNLNHDAMYWYRQDPGQGLRLIYYSQIVNDFQKGDIAEGYSVSREKKESFPLTVTSAQKNPTAFYLCASSIKDGFSYEQYFGPGTRLTVT.

The gene calls are TRBV5-6 and TRBJ2-7; D is perhaps TRBD1 (6 bases). The CDR3 totals 16 residues. The V gene lost 2 bases and the J gene lost 0 bases, with 15 bases spanning the gap. In germline, CDR1 is SGHDT, CDR2 YYEEEE. The CDR3 region has the DNA TGTGCCAGCAGCTTATTTACAGGGCAAATCTCCTACGAGCAGTACTTC. It codes for CASSLFTGQISYEQYF.

The chain recombines TRBV6-5 with TRBJ2-7, with 9 bases that match TRBD1. Looked up from germline, CDR1 is MNHEY and CDR2 is SVGAGI. CDR3 size: 14 residues. The V gene end was trimmed by 2 bases and the J gene end by 2 bases; junction bases not matched to a gene: 1. CDR3 loop: CASSYGTGTYEQYF. CDR3 sequence (DNA): TGTGCCAGCAGTTACGGGACAGGGACCTACGAGCAGTACTTC.

This clone was recorded a few times. The genes are TRBV7-9 and TRBJ2-7, with no clear D. The V end was cut by 11 bases, the J end by 4 bases, with 18 bases between. CDR3 length: 13 residues. Per germline, CDR1 SEHNR and CDR2 FQNEAQ (reference sequence). Here the CDR3 reads CASRAGLGYEQYF. The DNA of the CDR3 is TGTGCCTCAAGGGCAGGCTTGGGGTACGAGCAGTACTTC.

This chain connects TRBV2 to TRBJ1-5; D not resolved. Germline V lookup: CDR1 SNHLY, CDR2 FYNNEI. The V and J ends lost 7 bases and 0 bases respectively, with 10 bases between them. The CDR3 extends over 14 amino acids. The CDR3 DNA follows: TGTGCCAGCAATAGCCACAGTAGCAATCAGCCCCAGCATTTT. Protein sequence: CASNSHSSNQPQHF.

The chain couples TRBV19 to TRBJ2-5, with TRBD1 matching over 9 bases. V lost 3 bases and J lost 5; bases outside the gene matches: 13. The germline V gene has CDR1 LNHDA and CDR2 SQIVND (reference sequence). This CDR3 contains 17 residues. The CDR3 sequence: CASSIWPKQGAKETQYF. The CDR3 nucleotides are TGTGCCAGTAGTATTTGGCCGAAACAGGGGGCAAAGGAGACCCAGTACTTC.